The clone carrying this TCR beta chain was found many times. Its antigen is currently unknown. A much larger clone lies one base from this, so it may be a read error. MiXCR, applied by TCRdb to the multiplex PCR reads, yields one record per CDR3 protein. Of 55,000 to 75,000 distinct CDR3 sequences listed, roughly two fifths were seen once; the top ten hold 8% to 9.5%. This sample was taken from a study of breast tumors, draining lymph nodes, adjacent tissues. Study-level results: Data only fit, rather than demonstrated, lymph node origin of most tumor T cells. Compared with lymph nodes, tumors were less diverse; compared with nontumor tissue, more. Tumor and nontumor repertoires were significantly more similar in luminal-like than in basal-like breast cancer. Data fit most tumor T cells coming from lymph node, expanding in tumor.

Trimming pared 3 bases from V and 4 bases from J, leaving 18 bases between. Germline loops: CDR1 DFQATT, CDR2 SNEGSKA (reference sequence). The CDR3 contains 15 residues. This TCR was recovered from a female donor with breast cancer. Some clones in this sample may be carry-over from other donors' samples. Sequenced: breast tumor tissue. The chain uses TRBV20-1 and TRBJ2-5; TRBD1 is a possible D gene (7 bases). The DNA of the CDR3 is TGCAGTGCTAGGCCCACACAGGGGAGGACAGAGACCCAGTACTTC. Amino acid sequence: CSARPTQGRTETQYF.